The present entry profiles one T cell receptor (beta chain) with its context. Its antigen specificity is not known. Base qualities were left out, and no much larger clone turns up one base away. Explained via the paper, the time point label denotes: baseline before first vaccination. The vaccinee samples were drawn from two UK trials, COV001 and COV002, one of which was a single-blind randomized controlled phase 2/3 trial testing AZD1222 (ChAdOx1 nCoV-19) in healthy adults. Trial participant PBMC samples were collected at day 0 and day 28 after the second dose for TCRbeta chain sequencing. The germline V gene sets CDR1 to SGHTA and CDR2 to FQGNSA. From cysteine to phenylalanine, the CDR3 is 12 amino acids long. CDR3 DNA is the only sequence kept; it has 36 bases, read in frame from the first base. Trimming costs V 6 bases and J 2 bases, and their ends lie 6 bases apart. The data derive from a study of T cell responses to AZD1222 COVID-19 vaccine (dated by TCRdb to the early 2020s). Regarding the study in general: Because spike-specific TCR depth and breadth did not differ between the two schedules, AZD1222 recipients who got a second dose at roughly 4 weeks were pooled with those who got a second dose at roughly 12 weeks. A total of more than 230 trial participants underwent TCR sequencing, of whom 207 had received two doses of AZD1222 and 26 had received two doses of the MenACWY control vaccine. Trial participants were enrolled by age into 18-55, 56-69 and 70-plus year subgroups, with around 140, 26 and 57 TCR-sequenced participants respectively.

Summary of the overall study and its limitations: Conclusions about previously exposed vaccinees are limited because only a handful of AZD1222 recipients were SARS-CoV-2 seropositive at baseline. Reportedly, almost half of the unique spike-specific TCRs recognized epitopes lying outside the regions that are mutated in the B.1.351 and B.1.1.7 variants. Because no samples from the day 14 peak response were available, repertoires could be characterized only after the peak T cell response. After two AZD1222 doses, spike-specific TCR breadth and depth were significantly higher than at day 0 and than in MenACWY recipients. Most participants were white British and females outnumbered males, and the authors suggested that clonal diversity may have been underestimated. The 56-69-year group was small, and its depth increase did not reach significance, likely because of low power. CD4 TCRs associated with the vaccine covered the entire spike protein, and the dominant responses were in regions 160-218 and 743-854.

The CDR3 regions of human TCRbeta chains were subjected to immunosequencing. Under the source paper's analysis protocol: Repertoire TCRs were checked for matches against a reference library of SARS-CoV-2-specific TCRs that had been generated using the MIRA antigen-specificity platform. Breadth was defined as the fraction of unique TCRs that were SARS-CoV-2-associated. Depth was defined as the fraction of total T cells that were SARS-CoV-2-associated. Each spike-specific TCR was assigned to its reactive spike region and to a CD4 or CD8 class using the MIRA data. Log10-transformed breadth and depth values were compared by one-way ANOVA with Sidak's multiple comparisons tests. TCRdb re-hosts the immuneACCESS table, in-frame sequences only. Its copies lack some clones; in the studies checked, an unresolved V gene accounts for under half of them, and the cause for the rest is not known. V and J calls plus clone size are reproduced from that table; the DNA served to infer D and trimming. This sample comprises 90,000 to 100,000 clones, approximately 91% of them detected only once. The ten largest account for roughly 3.5% of the sample.

This receptor was identified in an adult in good health. The receptor chain draws on TRBV7-2 and TRBJ2-3; no D gene can be assigned with confidence. The material was peripheral blood, obtained on day 0 of AZD1222 vaccination. This receptor carries the CDR3 CASSTTTDTQYF. The DNA is TGTGCCAGCAGTACCACCACAGATACGCAGTATTTT. Here the CDR3 is joined to the reference TRBV7-2 and TRBJ2-3 genes, and the full variable domain is: GAGVSQSPSNKVTEKGKDVELRCDPISGHTALYWYRQSLGQGLEFLIYFQGNSAPDKSGLPSDRFSAERTGGSVSTLTIQRTQQEDSAVYLCASSTTTDTQYFGPGTRLTVL.